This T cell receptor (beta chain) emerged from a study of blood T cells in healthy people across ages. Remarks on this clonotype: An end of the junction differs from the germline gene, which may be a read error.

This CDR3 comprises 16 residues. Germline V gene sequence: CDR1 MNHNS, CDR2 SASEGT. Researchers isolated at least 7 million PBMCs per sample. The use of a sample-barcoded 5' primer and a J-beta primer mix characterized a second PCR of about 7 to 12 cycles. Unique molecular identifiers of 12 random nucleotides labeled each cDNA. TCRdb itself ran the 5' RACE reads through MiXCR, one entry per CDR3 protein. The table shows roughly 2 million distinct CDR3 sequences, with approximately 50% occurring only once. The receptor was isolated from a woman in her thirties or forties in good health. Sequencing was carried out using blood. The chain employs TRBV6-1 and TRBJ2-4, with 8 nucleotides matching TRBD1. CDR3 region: CASSEQGAVAKNSQYF. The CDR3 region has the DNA TGTGCCAGCAGTGAGCAGGGGGCGGTAGCCAAAAACAGTCAGTACTTC.